The T cell receptor (beta chain) described here comes from a study of blood T cell repertoires in COVID-19 (dated by TCRdb to the early 2020s). General notes on the study: Collaborator samples came from the United States, Italy and Spain and covered acute and convalescent phases of COVID-19. The material from the prospective study consisted of cDNA or gDNA derived from T cells, B-cell-depleted T cells, or PBMCs. Deeply sampled blood TCRbeta repertoires from subjects exposed to, actively infected with, or recovered from COVID-19 were included in the dataset. The repertoires were released in a freely available public database intended as a resource for research on the immune response to SARS-CoV-2. Samples were obtained from the ongoing ImmuneRACE study (first 160 participants) and from about 1,300 subjects provided by 6 global collaborators. A de-identified subject ID, COVID-19 status, age in years and sex were almost always included in the sample metadata. HLA class I and class II types, where available, came from metadata supplied by the sample provider rather than from assay-based typing.

Broad study findings and their caveats: How much clinical and demographic metadata was included differed by source and by participant, and the metadata was provided uncurated.

V is shortened by 3 bases, J by 6 bases, and the region joining them spans 20 bases. The CDR3 numbers 17 residues from cysteine through phenylalanine. CDR3 DNA only is kept here, 51 bases in frame from base 1. CDR1 MNHNS and CDR2 SASEGT are derived from the germline V gene. A word on this clone: Its antigen is still unknown. No base quality values were provided; no much bigger clone lies one nucleotide off.

TCRbeta CDR3 regions were amplified from genomic DNA by means of the immunoSEQ Assay, a bias-controlled multiplex PCR. In the source study's methods: Nucleated cell counts per sample were estimated from amplification of reference gene primers within the assay. Sequence reads were collapsed and filtered to measure the absolute abundance of every unique TCRbeta CDR3 rearrangement. For each sample, productive Simpson clonality was calculated by taking the square root of Simpson's diversity index across productive rearrangements. TCRdb retrieved this table from immuneACCESS and kept in-frame rearrangements only. Not all clones are present; in checked studies, unresolved V genes account for under half, and no reason is known for the remainder. That table furnishes V, J and clone size, whereas the DNA furnished D and trimming. This sample has 450,000 to 500,000 clones in its table, and 80% to 90% of those were observed once. Approximately 2.9% of the sample comes from the top ten.

The collaborating institutions used their own protocols to collect whole blood in K2EDTA tubes. For TCRbeta analysis, collaborators shipped samples in one of three forms: frozen whole blood, isolated PBMCs, or DNA extracted from either of those sample types. Sequencing was performed on peripheral blood. This receptor was obtained from a human donor in a cohort sampled during active COVID-19. Recombination linked TRBV6-1 to TRBJ1-4, with TRBD1 tentatively as D gene (5 bases match). The nucleotide sequence reads TGTGCCAGCAGTGATAGGGGCAGGGTTTCGGAGCATGAAAAACTGTTTTTT. Translated, it gives CASSDRGRVSEHEKLFF.